A single sample is the source of the 20 T cell receptor beta chains below, sequenced in a study of cytomegalovirus exposure and HLA in healthy donors listed by TCRdb under 2017. Library preparation employed the immunoSEQ multiplex PCR assay. For the multiplex PCR, a mixture combining 60 forward primers for TCR Vbeta segments and 13 reverse primers for TCR Jbeta segments was used. The immuneACCESS repertoire file appears here via TCRdb, limited to in-frame rearrangements. These files lack a portion of the clones; in checked studies, under half of the deficit traces to unresolved V genes, and the cause of the others is not known. The sample table shows roughly 100,000 clones, and approximately 64% are seen once. The ten largest clonotypes hold about 3.5% of the sample. The sequenced sample consisted of PBMCs. The receptors shown here come from a woman between 50 and 59 years old in good health and CMV-seronegative.

The chain combines TRBV19 with TRBJ2-7, with 9 bases identical to TRBD1. The CDR3 has 13 residues. V gave up 9 bases and J gave up 3 bases; unmatched junction bases: 6. Germline-derived CDR1 and CDR2 are LNHDA and SQIVND (reference sequence). Here the CDR3 DNA reads TGTGCCAGCGGTCGGACAGGGGACTACGAGCAGTACTTC. It specifies CASGRTGDYEQYF.

This chain uses TRBV15 with TRBJ2-3, with TRBD2 matching over 14 bases. Germline CDR1 LNHNV, CDR2 YYDKDF (reference sequence). J was trimmed by 5 bases and V by 3 bases; bases with no gene match: 7. There are 17 residues in the CDR3. The chain's CDR3 is CATSSSTSGGVRDTQYF. The CDR3 DNA reads TGTGCCACCAGCAGTTCGACTAGCGGGGGGGTACGAGATACGCAGTATTTT. Complete variable domain (other parts from reference TRBV15 and TRBJ2-3): DAMVIQNPRYQVTQFGKPVTLSCSQTLNHNVMYWYQQKSSQAPKLLFHYYDKDFNNEADTPDNFQSRRPNTSFCFLDIRSPGLGDTAMYLCATSSSTSGGVRDTQYFGPGTRLTVL.

The gene calls are TRBV6-5 and TRBJ2-5; 9 bases match TRBD1. CDR3 size: 16 residues. From germline, CDR1 is MNHEY and CDR2 SVGAGI. The J segment lost 0 bases and the V segment lost 0 bases, leaving 2 bases of the junction unmatched. The DNA for the CDR3 is TGTGCCAGCAGTTACTCGGGACAGGGCTACCAAGAGACCCAGTACTTC. Residues: CASSYSGQGYQETQYF.

The rearrangement joins TRBV27 to TRBJ2-1, with 9 nucleotides matching TRBD2. The CDR3 length is 15 residues. Germline values: CDR1 MNHEY, CDR2 SMNVEV (reference sequence). V shed 1 base, J shed 8 bases, and the junction held 6 bases outside the gene matches. The CDR3 protein is CASSLYRGGADEQFF. The CDR3 region has the DNA TGTGCCAGCAGTTTATATCGCGGGGGGGCTGATGAGCAGTTCTTC.

V and J are TRBV4-3 and TRBJ2-2; TRBD2 matches at 11 bases. CDR3 length: 17 amino acids. CDR1 and CDR2 (germline): LGHNA, YSLEER. J was trimmed by 4 bases and V by 4 bases; bases with no gene match: 8. The DNA of the CDR3 is TGCGCCAGCAGCCTCTCAATGGGACTAGCGGCCACCGGGGAGCTGTTTTTT. It specifies CASSLSMGLAATGELFF.

The chain couples TRBV6-1 to TRBJ1-1, with TRBD1 matching 7 bases. The CDR3 spans 14 residues. CDR1 is MNHNS, CDR2 SASEGT, per germline. The V gene end was trimmed by 7 bases and the J gene end by 5 bases; junction bases not matched to a gene: 10. The CDR3 here is CASILDRAATEAFF. The CDR3 DNA is TGTGCCAGCATCCTAGACAGGGCAGCTACTGAAGCTTTCTTT.

The V and J genes are TRBV4-3 and TRBJ2-1, with TRBD2 matching 7 bases. The CDR3 totals 12 residues. From germline, CDR1 is LGHNA and CDR2 YSLEER. V trimming: 6 bases; J trimming: 13 bases; junction bases outside the gene matches: 9. The CDR3 DNA sequence: TGCGCCAGCAGTGGGCTAGCGGCTGGTCAGTTCTTC. Its translation is CASSGLAAGQFF.

The genes are TRBV6-6 and TRBJ2-7; tentative D call: TRBD2 (6 bases). CDR1 is MNHNY, CDR2 SVGAGI, per germline (reference sequence). This CDR3 contains 16 residues. Deletions cut 0 bases from V and 4 bases from J, with 16 bases between. The CDR3 protein is CASSYSGELASYEQYF. DNA for the CDR3: TGTGCCAGCAGTTACTCGGGGGAACTAGCATCTTACGAGCAGTACTTC.

The chain joins TRBV5-6 to TRBJ2-7; 13 bases map to TRBD2. The V gene end was trimmed by 0 bases and the J gene end by 4 bases; junction bases not matched to a gene: 1. The CDR3 contains 15 residues. Per the germline V gene, CDR1 is SGHDT and CDR2 is YYEEEE. The CDR3 sequence: CASSLELAGGYEQYF. The CDR3 nucleotides are TGTGCCAGCAGCTTGGAACTAGCGGGAGGGTACGAGCAGTACTTC.

The chain recombines TRBV7-8 with TRBJ2-7; the D gene is possibly TRBD2 (5 bases). Germline V gives CDR1 SGHVS, CDR2 FQNEAQ. Trimming stripped 5 bases from V and 6 bases from J, with 14 bases between. The CDR3 is made up of 13 amino acids. CDR3 sequence (DNA): TGTGCCAGCAGCCACAATCGGGGTCGCGAGCAGTACTTC. Translated, it gives CASSHNRGREQYF.

The rearrangement uses TRBV14 and TRBJ2-1, with 11 bases that match TRBD2. Germline V gene lookup returns CDR1 SGHDN and CDR2 FVKESK. The CDR3 covers 15 residues. Trimming removed 4 bases from V and 9 bases from J; junction bases left unmatched: 8. The CDR3 DNA follows: TGTGCCAGCAGCCGCAGACTAGCGGGGTCGGGTGAGCAGTTCTTC. It specifies CASSRRLAGSGEQFF. The complete variable domain, with remaining parts taken from reference TRBV14 and TRBJ2-1, reads EAGVTQFPSHSVIEKGQTVTLRCDPISGHDNLYWYRRVMGKEIKFLLHFVKESKQDESGMPNNRFLAERTGGTYSTLKVQPAELEDSGVYFCASSRRLAGSGEQFFGPGTRLTVL.

The CDR3 sequence is CASSRTAKEETQYF. In DNA, the CDR3 is TGTGCCAGCTCACGAACGGCGAAGGAGGAGACCCAGTACTTC. The rearrangement uses TRBV18 and TRBJ2-5; unclear D gene. V was shortened by 4 bases and J by 5 bases, with 14 bases between the two germline ends. The CDR3 runs 14 residues. The germline gives CDR1 KGHSH, CDR2 LQKENI. Together with reference TRBV18 and TRBJ2-5, the CDR3 gives the full variable domain: NAGVMQNPRHLVRRRGQEARLRCSPMKGHSHVYWYRQLPEEGLKFMVYLQKENIIDESGMPKERFSAEFPKEGPSILRIQQVVRGDSAAYFCASSRTAKEETQYFGPGTRLLVL.

This sequence joins TRBV19 and TRBJ2-1; D gene unclear. Trimming took off 7 bases at V and 10 bases at J, with 17 bases between the two ends. CDR1 and CDR2 from the germline V gene are LNHDA and SQIVND (reference sequence). The CDR3 totals 13 residues. Here the CDR3 reads CASKFGSSGEQFF. CDR3 bases: TGTGCCAGTAAGTTTGGCTCCTCCGGGGAGCAGTTCTTC. Combining the CDR3 with reference TRBV19 and TRBJ2-1 gives the whole variable domain DGGITQSPKYLFRKEGQNVTLSCEQNLNHDAMYWYRQDPGQGLRLIYYSQIVNDFQKGDIAEGYSVSREKKESFPLTVTSAQKNPTAFYLCASKFGSSGEQFFGPGTRLTVL.

The chain couples TRBV27 to TRBJ2-5; 8 nucleotides line up with TRBD1. This CDR3 has 16 residues. CDR1 MNHEY and CDR2 SMNVEV come from the germline V gene (reference sequence). Unmatched junction bases numbered 10, after V lost 3 bases and J lost 4 bases. The CDR3 region is CASSFQGAIQPETQYF. The CDR3 nucleotides are TGTGCCAGCAGTTTCCAGGGGGCTATCCAGCCAGAGACCCAGTACTTC.

The CDR3 DNA is TGCGCCAGCAGCGAGGGAGTTGGGGAAAAACTGTTTTTT. It is translated as CASSEGVGEKLFF. This chain connects TRBV5-1 to TRBJ1-4; D is unresolved. CDR1 is SGHRS, CDR2 YFSETQ, per germline. The CDR3 totals 13 residues. The V and J ends lost 4 bases and 8 bases respectively, with 12 bases between them.

The V call is TRBV11-2, the J call TRBJ1-5; D remains unclear. CDR3 length: 14 amino acids. Germline V CDR1 and CDR2: SGHAT, FQNNGV. V lost 5 bases and J lost 0, with 8 bases in between. CDR3 DNA sequence: TGTGCCAGCAGCCGGCGGGGTAGCAATCAGCCCCAGCATTTT. This translates into CASSRRGSNQPQHF.

The rearrangement uses TRBV7-9 and TRBJ1-4, with D maybe TRBD1 (6 bases). Between the trimmed V and J ends, which lost 6 bases and 0 bases, there was a span of 23 bases. The CDR3 runs 19 residues. Germline CDR1 and CDR2: SEHNR and FQNEAQ (reference sequence). The CDR3 loop reads CASRGLTGTMSTTNEKLFF. CDR3 DNA sequence: TGTGCCAGCAGAGGGTTAACCGGGACAATGAGCACAACTAATGAAAAACTGTTTTTT.

This clone was seen a few times. The chain couples TRBV19 to TRBJ2-5; TRBD2 matches at 14 bases. After removal of 5 bases from V and 2 bases from J, the junction contained 4 bases not matched to a gene. Germline-derived CDR1 and CDR2 are LNHDA and SQIVND (reference sequence). This CDR3 has 16 amino acids. The CDR3 reads CASSWGLAGVQETQYF. DNA of the CDR3: TGTGCCAGTAGTTGGGGACTAGCGGGAGTTCAAGAGACCCAGTACTTC.

The rearrangement uses TRBV6-1 and TRBJ1-5; D uncertain. The CDR3 is 18 amino acids. CDR1 MNHNS and CDR2 SASEGT come from the germline V gene. Trimming stripped 6 bases from V and 0 bases from J, with 21 bases between. This chain's CDR3 is CASSEQLIGLASNQPQHF. The CDR3 DNA follows: TGTGCCAGCAGCGAACAGCTAATCGGCCTAGCTAGCAATCAGCCCCAGCATTTT.

The rearrangement uses TRBV7-8 and TRBJ2-3; TRBD2 agrees at 8 bases. V lost 2 bases to trimming and J lost 5 bases; unmatched junction nucleotides: 6. This CDR3 region has 15 residues. Germline loops: CDR1 SGHVS, CDR2 FQNEAQ. The CDR3: CASSLLSGGGDTQYF. As DNA, the CDR3 is TGTGCCAGCAGCTTACTTTCCGGGGGGGGAGATACGCAGTATTTT.